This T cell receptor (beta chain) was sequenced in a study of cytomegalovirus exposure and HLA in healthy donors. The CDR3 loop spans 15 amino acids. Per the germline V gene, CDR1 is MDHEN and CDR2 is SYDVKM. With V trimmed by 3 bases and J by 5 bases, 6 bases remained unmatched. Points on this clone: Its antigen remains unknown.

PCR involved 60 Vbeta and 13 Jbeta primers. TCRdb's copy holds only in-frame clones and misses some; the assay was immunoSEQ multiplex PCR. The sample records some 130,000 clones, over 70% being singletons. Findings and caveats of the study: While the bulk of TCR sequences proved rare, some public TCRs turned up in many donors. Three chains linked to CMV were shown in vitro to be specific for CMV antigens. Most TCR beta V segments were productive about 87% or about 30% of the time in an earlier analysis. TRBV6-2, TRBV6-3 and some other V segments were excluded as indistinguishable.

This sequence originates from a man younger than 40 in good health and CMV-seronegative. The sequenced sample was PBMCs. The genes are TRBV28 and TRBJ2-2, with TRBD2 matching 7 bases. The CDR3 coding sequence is TGTGCCAGCAGTTTTGGGGGGGGAAATACCGGGGAGCTGTTTTTT. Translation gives CASSFGGGNTGELFF. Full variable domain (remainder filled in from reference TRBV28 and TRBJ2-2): DVKVTQSSRYLVKRTGEKVFLECVQDMDHENMFWYRQDPGLGLRLIYFSYDVKMKEKGDIPEGYSVSREKKERFSLILESASTNQTSMYLCASSFGGGNTGELFFGEGSRLTVL.